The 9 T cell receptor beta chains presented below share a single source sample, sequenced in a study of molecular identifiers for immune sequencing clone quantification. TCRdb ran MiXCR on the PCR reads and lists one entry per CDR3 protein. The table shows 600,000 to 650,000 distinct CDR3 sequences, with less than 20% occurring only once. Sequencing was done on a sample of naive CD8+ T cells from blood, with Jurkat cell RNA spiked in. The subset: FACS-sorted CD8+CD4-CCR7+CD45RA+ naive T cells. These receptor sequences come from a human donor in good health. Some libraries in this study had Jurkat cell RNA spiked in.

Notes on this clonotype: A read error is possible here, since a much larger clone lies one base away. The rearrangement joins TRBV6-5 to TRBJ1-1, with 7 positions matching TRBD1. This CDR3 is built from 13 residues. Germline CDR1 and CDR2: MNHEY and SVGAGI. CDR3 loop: CASSPTGRTEALF. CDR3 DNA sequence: TGTGCCAGCAGTCCGACAGGGCGGACTGAAGCTCTCTTT.

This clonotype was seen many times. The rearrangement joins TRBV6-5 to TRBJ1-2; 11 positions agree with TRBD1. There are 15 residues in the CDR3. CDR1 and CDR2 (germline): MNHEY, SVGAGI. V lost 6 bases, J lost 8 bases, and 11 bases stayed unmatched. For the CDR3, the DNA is TGTGCCAGCAGCCATCCGGACAGGGGGCTGGAAGGCTACACCTTC. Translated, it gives CASSHPDRGLEGYTF.

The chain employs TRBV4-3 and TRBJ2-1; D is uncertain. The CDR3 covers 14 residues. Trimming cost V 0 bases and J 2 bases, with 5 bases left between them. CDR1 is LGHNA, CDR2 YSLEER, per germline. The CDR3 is CASSQEDAYNEQFF. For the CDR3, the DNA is TGCGCCAGCAGCCAAGAGGACGCCTACAATGAGCAGTTCTTC.

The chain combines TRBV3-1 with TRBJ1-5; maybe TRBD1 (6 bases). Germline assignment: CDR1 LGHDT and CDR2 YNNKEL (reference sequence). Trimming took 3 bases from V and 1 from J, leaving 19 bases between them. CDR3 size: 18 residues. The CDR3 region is CASSHRTDPYLSNQPQHF. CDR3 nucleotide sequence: TGTGCCAGCAGCCACAGGACAGATCCCTACCTAAGCAATCAGCCCCAGCATTTT.

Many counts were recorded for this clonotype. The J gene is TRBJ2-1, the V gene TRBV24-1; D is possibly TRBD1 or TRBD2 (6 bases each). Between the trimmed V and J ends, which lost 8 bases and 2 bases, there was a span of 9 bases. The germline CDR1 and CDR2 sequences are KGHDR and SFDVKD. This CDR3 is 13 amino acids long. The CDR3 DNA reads TGTGCCACCATTGGGGGGCCCTACAATGAGCAGTTCTTC. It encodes CATIGGPYNEQFF.

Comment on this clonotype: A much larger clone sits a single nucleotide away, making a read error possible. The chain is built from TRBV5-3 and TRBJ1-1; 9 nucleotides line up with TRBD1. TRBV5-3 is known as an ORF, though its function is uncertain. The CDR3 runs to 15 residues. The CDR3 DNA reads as TGTGCCAGCAGCTTGGGGCCGGGACAGGGAACTGGAGCTTTCTTT. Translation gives CASSLGPGQGTGAFF.

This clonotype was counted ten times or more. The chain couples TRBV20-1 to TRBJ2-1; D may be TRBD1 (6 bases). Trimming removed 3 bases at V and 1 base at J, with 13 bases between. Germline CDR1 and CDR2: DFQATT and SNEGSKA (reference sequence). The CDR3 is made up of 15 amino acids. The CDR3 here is CSARGHLLSYNEQFF. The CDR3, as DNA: TGCAGTGCTAGGGGACACCTATTATCCTACAATGAGCAGTTCTTC.

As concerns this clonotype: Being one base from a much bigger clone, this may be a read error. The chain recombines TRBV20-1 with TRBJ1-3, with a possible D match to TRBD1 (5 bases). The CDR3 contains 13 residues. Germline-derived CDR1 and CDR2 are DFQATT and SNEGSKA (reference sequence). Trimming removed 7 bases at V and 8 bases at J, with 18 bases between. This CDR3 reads CSVWDSPMDTIYF. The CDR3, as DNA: TGCAGTGTCTGGGACTCCCCAATGGACACCATATATTTT.

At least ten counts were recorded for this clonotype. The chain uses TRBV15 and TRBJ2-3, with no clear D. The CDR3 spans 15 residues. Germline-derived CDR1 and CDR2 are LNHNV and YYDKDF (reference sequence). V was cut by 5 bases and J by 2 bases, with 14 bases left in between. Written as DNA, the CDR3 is TGTGCCACCAGCGACCGTCTGCTTCTCACAGATACGCAGTATTTT. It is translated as CATSDRLLLTDTQYF.